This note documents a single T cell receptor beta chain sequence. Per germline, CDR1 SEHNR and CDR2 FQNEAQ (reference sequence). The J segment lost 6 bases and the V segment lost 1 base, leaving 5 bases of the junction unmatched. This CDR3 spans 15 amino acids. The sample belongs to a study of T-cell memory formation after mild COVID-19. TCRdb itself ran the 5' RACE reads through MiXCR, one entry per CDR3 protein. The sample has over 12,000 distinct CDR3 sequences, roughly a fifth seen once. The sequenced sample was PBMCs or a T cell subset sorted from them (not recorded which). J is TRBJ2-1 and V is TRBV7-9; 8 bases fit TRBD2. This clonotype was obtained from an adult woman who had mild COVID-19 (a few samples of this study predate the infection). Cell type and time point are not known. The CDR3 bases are TGTGCCAGCAGCTTAGACGGGGGGGCCATCAATGAGCAGTTCTTC. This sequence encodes CASSLDGGAINEQFF.